The source of this T cell receptor (beta chain) is a study of CD4 T cells in relation to SARS-CoV-2 and coronaviruses. About the study: Convalescent patients were roughly eight males and 4 females; two were Hispanic.

The V and J ends lost 1 base and 8 bases, in that order; junction bases with no gene match: 3. This CDR3 comprises 14 residues. Looked up from germline, CDR1 is LNHDA and CDR2 is SQIVND (reference sequence). Sorted naive or memory CD4+ cells met CEF peptides for around eleven days. To note about this clone: The antigen remains undetermined.

Sequencing was performed with immunoSEQ multiplex PCR; in TCRdb, only in-frame clones are kept and a portion is missing. The table lists approximately 41,000 clones, roughly 73% of them singletons, with over 20% in the top ten. The sequenced material came from memory CD4+ T cells from PBMCs, cultured in vitro. J is TRBJ2-1 and V is TRBV19; the match to TRBD1 covers 9 bases. The sequence was collected from an adult with COVID-19. CDR3 sequence (DNA): TGTGCCAGTAGTATAGGGGACAGGGTGGATGAGCAGTTCTTC. Translating gives CASSIGDRVDEQFF.